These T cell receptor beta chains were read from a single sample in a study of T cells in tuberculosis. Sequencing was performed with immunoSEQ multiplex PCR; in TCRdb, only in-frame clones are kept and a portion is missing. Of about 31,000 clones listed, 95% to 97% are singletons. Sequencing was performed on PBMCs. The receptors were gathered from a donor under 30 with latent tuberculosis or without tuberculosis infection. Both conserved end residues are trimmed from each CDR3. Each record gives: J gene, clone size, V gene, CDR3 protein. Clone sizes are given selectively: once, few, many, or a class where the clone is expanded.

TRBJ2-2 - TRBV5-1 ASSLGTGEQPF
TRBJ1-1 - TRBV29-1 SVGVRAGWEAF
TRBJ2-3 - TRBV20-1 SAPLDTQY
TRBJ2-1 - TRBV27 ASSRIAGTNNEQF
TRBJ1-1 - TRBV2 ASKPGQGMNTEAF
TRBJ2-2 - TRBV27 ASAGTNTGELF
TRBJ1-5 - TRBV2 ASSIGGLLRH
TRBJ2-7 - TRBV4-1 ASSPRTGLRWEQY
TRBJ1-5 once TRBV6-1 ASSEPLRGPGNQPQH
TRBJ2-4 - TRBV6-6 ASRTSYNQGLDIQY
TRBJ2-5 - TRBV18 ASSPLAGEQETQY
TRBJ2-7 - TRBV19 ASSRGQGAWEQY
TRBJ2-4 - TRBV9 ASGLASSGNIQY
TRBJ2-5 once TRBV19 ASSTGQGFETQY
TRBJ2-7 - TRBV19 ASSHMRDGAYEQY
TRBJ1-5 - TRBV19 ASTTDSFKPQH
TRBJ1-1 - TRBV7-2 ASSRLGGLYTEAF
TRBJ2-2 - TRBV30 AWSAAATPEGGELF
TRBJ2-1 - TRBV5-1 ASSSQGSYNEQF
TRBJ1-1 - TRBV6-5 ASSSPGAKNTEAF
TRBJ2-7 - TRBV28 ASSLLRGGQREYEQY
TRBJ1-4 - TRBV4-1 ASSHWTGGNEKLF
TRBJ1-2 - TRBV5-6 ASSRWDRSNYGYT
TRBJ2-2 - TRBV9 ASSGGLAANTGELF
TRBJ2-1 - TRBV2 ASSTYNEQF